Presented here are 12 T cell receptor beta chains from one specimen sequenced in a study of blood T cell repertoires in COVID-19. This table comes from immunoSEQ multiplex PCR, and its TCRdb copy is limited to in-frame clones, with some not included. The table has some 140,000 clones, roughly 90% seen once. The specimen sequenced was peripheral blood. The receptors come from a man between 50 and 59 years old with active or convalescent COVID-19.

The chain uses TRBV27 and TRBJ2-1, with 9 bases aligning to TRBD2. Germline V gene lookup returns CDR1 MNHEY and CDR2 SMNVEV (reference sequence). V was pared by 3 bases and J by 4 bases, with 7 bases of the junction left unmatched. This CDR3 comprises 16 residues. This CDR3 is CASSFWRGGSYNEQFF. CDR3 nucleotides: TGTGCCAGCAGTTTTTGGCGGGGGGGGAGTTACAATGAGCAGTTCTTC.

The chain's CDR3 is CASSQVIEVGTEAFF. The DNA for the CDR3 is TGTGCCAGCAGCCAAGTGATAGAGGTTGGGACTGAAGCTTTCTTT. This chain links TRBV14 with TRBJ1-1; D remains ambiguous. CDR1 and CDR2 from the germline V gene are SGHDN and FVKESK. The length of the CDR3 is 15 residues. Trimming took 1 base from V and 5 from J, leaving 14 bases between them.

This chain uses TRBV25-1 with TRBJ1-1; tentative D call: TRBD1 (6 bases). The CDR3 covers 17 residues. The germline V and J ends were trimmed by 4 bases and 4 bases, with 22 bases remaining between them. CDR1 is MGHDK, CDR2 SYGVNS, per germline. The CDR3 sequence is CASSASGQANLGTEAFF. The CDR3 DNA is TGTGCCAGCAGTGCTTCGGGACAAGCTAATTTGGGCACTGAAGCTTTCTTT.

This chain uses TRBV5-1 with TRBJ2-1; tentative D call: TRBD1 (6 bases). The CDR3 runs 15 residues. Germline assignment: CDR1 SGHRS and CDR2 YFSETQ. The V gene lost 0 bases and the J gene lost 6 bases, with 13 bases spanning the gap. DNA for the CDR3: TGCGCCAGCAGCTTGGAACAGGGTCGGGGCAATGAGCAGTTCTTC. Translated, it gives CASSLEQGRGNEQFF.

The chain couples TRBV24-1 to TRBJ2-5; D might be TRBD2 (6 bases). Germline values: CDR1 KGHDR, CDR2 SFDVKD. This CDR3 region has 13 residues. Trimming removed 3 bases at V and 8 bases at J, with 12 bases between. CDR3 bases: TGTGCCACCAGTGATAACGGGAGAATAACCCAGTACTTC. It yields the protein CATSDNGRITQYF.

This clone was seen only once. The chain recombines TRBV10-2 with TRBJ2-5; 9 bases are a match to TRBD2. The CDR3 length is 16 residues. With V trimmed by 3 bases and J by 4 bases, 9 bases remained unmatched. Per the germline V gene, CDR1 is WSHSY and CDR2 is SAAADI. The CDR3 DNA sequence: TGCGCCAGCAGTGATCCCCGGCGGGGGGGCCGAGAGACCCAGTACTTC. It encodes CASSDPRRGGRETQYF.

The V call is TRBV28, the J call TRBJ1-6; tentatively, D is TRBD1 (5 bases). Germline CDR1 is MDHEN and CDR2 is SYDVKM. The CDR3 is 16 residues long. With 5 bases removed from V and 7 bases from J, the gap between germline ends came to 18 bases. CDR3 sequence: CASSLGPGVRNSPLHF. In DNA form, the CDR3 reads TGTGCCAGCAGTCTGGGGCCGGGGGTTCGCAATTCACCCCTCCACTTT.

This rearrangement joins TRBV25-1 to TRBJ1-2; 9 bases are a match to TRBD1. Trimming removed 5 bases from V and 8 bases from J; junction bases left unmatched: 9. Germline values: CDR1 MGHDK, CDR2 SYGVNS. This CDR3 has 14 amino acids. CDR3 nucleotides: TGTGCCAGCAGTCCAATGGGACAGGGTCGGGGCTACACCTTC. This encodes CASSPMGQGRGYTF.

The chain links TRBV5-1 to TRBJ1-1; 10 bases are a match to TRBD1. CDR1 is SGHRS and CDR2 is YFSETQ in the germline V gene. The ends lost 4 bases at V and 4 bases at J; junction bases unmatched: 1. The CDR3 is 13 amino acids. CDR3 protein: CASSGTGVTEAFF. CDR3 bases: TGCGCCAGCAGCGGGACAGGGGTCACTGAAGCTTTCTTT.

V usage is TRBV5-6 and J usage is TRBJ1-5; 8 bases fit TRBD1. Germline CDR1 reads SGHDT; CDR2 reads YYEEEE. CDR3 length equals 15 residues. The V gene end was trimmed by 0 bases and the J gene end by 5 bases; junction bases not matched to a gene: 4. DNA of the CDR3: TGTGCCAGCAGCTTGGCCGGGACAGGAGATCAGCCCCAGCATTTT. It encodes CASSLAGTGDQPQHF.

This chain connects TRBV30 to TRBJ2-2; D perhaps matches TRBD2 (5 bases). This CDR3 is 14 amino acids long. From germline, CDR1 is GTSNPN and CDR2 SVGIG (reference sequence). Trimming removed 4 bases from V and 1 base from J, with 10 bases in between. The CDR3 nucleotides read TGTGCCTGGAAAGCGGAACTGAACACCGGGGAGCTGTTTTTT. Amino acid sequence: CAWKAELNTGELFF. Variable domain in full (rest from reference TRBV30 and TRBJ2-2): SQTIHQWPATLVQPVGSPLSLECTVEGTSNPNLYWYRQAAGRGLQLLFYSVGIGQISSEVPQNLSASRPQDRQFILSSKKLLLSDSGFYLCAWKAELNTGELFFGEGSRLTVL.

CDR3 sequence reads: CASSSRNTEAFF. The CDR3 DNA sequence: TGTGCCAGCAGTTCCCGGAACACTGAAGCTTTCTTT. This sequence joins TRBV6-1 and TRBJ1-1; unclear D gene. Deletions cut 5 bases from V and 1 base from J, with 5 bases between. The V gene's germline CDR1 is MNHNS and CDR2 SASEGT. The CDR3 totals 12 residues.